Described below is a single TCR beta chain sequence and its context. Antigen unknown. CDR1 is SGHTA and CDR2 is FQGNSA in the germline V gene. Trimming cost V 0 bases and J 4 bases, with 17 bases left between them. The CDR3 is made up of 17 amino acids. These data come from a study of CD8+ T cells in alopecia areata. In the study overall: The protocol delivered tofacitinib for 6 to 18 months, then withdrew it for 6 months. Notes on the study in general: Within the top 100, expanded CD8+ clones significantly decreased with tofacitinib, as did scalp clonality. A single nonresponder leaves the baseline CD8+ expansion link to response uncertain. In scalp and blood, many expanded lesional clones persisted during tofacitinib.

It was cDNA, reverse transcribed from extracted RNA, that served as the sequencing template. Sequencing used immunoSEQ multiplex PCR; TCRdb keeps in-frame clones, though not all of them. The profile shows 10,000 to 15,000 clones, approximately 67% of them singletons. Treatment meaning: oral pan-JAK inhibitor, 5-10 mg twice daily. Both peripheral blood and punch biopsies of lesional scalp skin were obtained from patients who had alopecia areata. Sequenced material: skin, taken at week 4, from a patient treated with tofacitinib. The V gene is TRBV7-2, the J gene TRBJ2-3; possibly TRBD1 for D (5 bases). The receptor was derived from a human donor with alopecia areata. The CDR3 DNA reads TGTGCCAGCAGCTTAGCATCAGGCAGGGTTCGACCAGATACGCAGTATTTT. Translating gives CASSLASGRVRPDTQYF.